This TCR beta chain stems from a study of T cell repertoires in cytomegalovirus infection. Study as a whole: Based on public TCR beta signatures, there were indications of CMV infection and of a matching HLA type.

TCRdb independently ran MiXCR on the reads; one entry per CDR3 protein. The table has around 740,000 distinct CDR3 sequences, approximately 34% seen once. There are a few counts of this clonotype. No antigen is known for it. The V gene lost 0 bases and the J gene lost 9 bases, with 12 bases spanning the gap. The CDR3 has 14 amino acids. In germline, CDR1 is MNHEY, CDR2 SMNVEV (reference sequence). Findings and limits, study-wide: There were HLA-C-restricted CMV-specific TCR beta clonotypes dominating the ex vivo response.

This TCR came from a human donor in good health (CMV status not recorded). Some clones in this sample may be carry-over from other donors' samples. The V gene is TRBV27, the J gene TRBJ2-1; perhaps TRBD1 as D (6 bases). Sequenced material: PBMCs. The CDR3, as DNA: TGTGCCAGCAGTTTATCGGACAGCACACCTGAGCAGTTCTTC. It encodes CASSLSDSTPEQFF.